This T cell receptor beta chain appears in the sequencing data of a study of spatial heterogeneity in lung cancer (dated by TCRdb to between 2018 and 2021). A note on the overall study: Donors were 70 or so patients with early-stage, untreated non-small cell lung cancer from the lung TRACERx cohort. In the raw uncorrected reads, each unique combination of TCR and UMI appeared more than ten times on average. In non-small cell lung cancer, the study made a quantitative comparison of TCR alpha and beta repertoires among multiple tumor regions, matched nontumor lung and blood. At surgery, hundreds of tumor regions, fewer than 85 matched nontumor lung samples and 45 to 60 PBMC samples were TCR-sequenced for both alpha and beta chains. Beta-chain transcripts were consistently detected in greater numbers than alpha-chain transcripts, which likely reflected higher beta-chain transcript abundance. The study linked features of the TCR repertoire to counts of nonsynonymous mutations, which were determined by whole-exome sequencing of tumor tissue. Follow-up PBMC samples were sequenced whenever the samples were available, and the median time to follow-up was about 25 months after resection. Results and caveats for the whole study, not just this receptor: Confirming at a functional level the hypothesis that regional TCRs recognize regional mutations was considered to require additional single-cell paired TCR alpha and beta sequencing. Only roughly 14 patients were included in comparisons of baseline and follow-up blood repertoires. Ubiquitous expanded tumor TCRs were detected in blood more often at tumor resection than at routine follow-up.

The time point label of this sample denotes: blood at routine non-recurrence follow-up after resection. For TCR sequencing, whole RNA was extracted from tumor and nontumor lung tissue, or from cryopreserved PBMC samples, and no cell sorting was done. Only patients for whom sufficient RNA was available from at least two tumor regions were selected for TCR sequencing. Ten or more counts support this clonotype. Its target antigen remains unknown. No base-level quality is on record; no much larger clone is a single base apart. The library was generated by 5' RACE. Sequencer: NextSeq 500. In the TCR library protocol, a unique molecular identifier was attached to each TCR cDNA molecule so that PCR and sequencing errors could be corrected. In the source study's methods: TCR identification, UMI-based error correction and CDR3 extraction were all carried out with Decombinator tools. Expanded TCRs were defined as those above a frequency of 2 per 1,000, corresponding to the top 1% of the tumor frequency distribution. Rényi diversity was computed with the R vegan package after subsampling each repertoire 100 times to 5,000 TCRs. CDR3 similarity networks were built from amino acid triplet string-kernel similarity, with CDR3s being connected when pairwise similarity was above 0.82. The public reads were reanalyzed by TCRdb: fastp trimming at Q25, MiXCR alignment, in-frame beta chains only. Duplicate CDR3 protein sequences are folded into a single record with the most common DNA and genes. The V and J calls shown here were made by TCRdb, not taken from the authors' results. The sample profile shows fewer than 55,000 distinct CDR3 sequences; about 7.4% of them were found once. The ten largest clones capture 35% of the sample.

Here the sequenced sample was PBMCs, taken at follow-up. The receptor comes from a female donor with early-stage non-small cell lung cancer.

The nucleotide sequence reads TGCGCCAGCAGCCTAATACCCGTCGGAGCCTCCTACAATGAGCAGTTCTTC. Its product reads: CASSLIPVGASYNEQFF. The chain couples TRBV4-1 to TRBJ2-1; a confident D gene designation cannot be given. From cysteine to phenylalanine, the CDR3 is 17 amino acids long. Only CDR3 DNA is held: 51 bases, read in frame from base 1. The germline V gene supplies CDR1 MGHRA and CDR2 YSYEKL. Between the V and J ends, shortened by 4 bases and 0 bases respectively, the junction contains 16 bases.